The present entry profiles one T cell receptor beta chain with its context. The data were taken from a study of shared clonotypes between healthy human individuals. CD4+ cells yielded CD45RA+ naive and CD45RA-negative memory subsets. Here immunoSEQ multiplex PCR was the method, and the copy in TCRdb shows in-frame clones only, minus some. The sample includes millions of clones, 85% to 95% of them seen just once. CDR1 and CDR2 from the germline V gene are MNHEY and SVGAGI. The CDR3 has 13 residues. V lost 2 bases, J lost 6 bases, and 8 bases lay in between. The sample was naive CD4+ T cells sorted from blood. Documented subset: CD45RA+ positively selected. The sequence was collected from a man aged 18 to 29 in good health. This sequence joins TRBV6-5 and TRBJ1-5; D call uncertain. The CDR3 bases are TGTGCCAGCAGTTACCGGGAGGGTCAGCCCCAGCATTTT. Residues: CASSYREGQPQHF.